A single sample is the source of the 2 T cell receptor beta chains below, sequenced in a study of cytomegalovirus exposure and HLA in healthy donors. Researchers ran the PCR with 60 Vbeta and 13 Jbeta primers. The table came from immunoSEQ multiplex PCR; TCRdb's copy has only in-frame clones and leaves some out. The repertoire consists of about 140,000 clones, with about four fifths occurring once and the leading ten covering less than 5%. The material sequenced was PBMCs. The source of these receptors is a man younger than 45 in good health.

The CDR3 sequence: CASSLDGLAGVWWETQYF. In DNA, the CDR3 is TGTGCCAGCAGCTTAGATGGGCTAGCGGGAGTGTGGTGGGAGACCCAGTACTTC. J is TRBJ2-5 and V is TRBV11-2; 10 bases agree with TRBD2. V shed 0 bases and J 5 bases; nucleotides not matched to a gene: 12. The CDR3 has 18 amino acids. Germline lookup yields CDR1 SGHAT and CDR2 FQNNGV.

V gene TRBV30 combines with J gene TRBJ2-7; a weak D match, TRBD2 (6 bases). The CDR3 has 12 residues. The germline V gene has CDR1 GTSNPN and CDR2 SVGIG (reference sequence). Trimming took 2 bases from V and 4 from J, leaving 9 bases between them. CDR3 protein: CAWSHGSYEQYF. Here the CDR3 DNA reads TGTGCCTGGAGTCACGGGAGTTACGAGCAGTACTTC.